This T cell receptor (beta chain) came from a study of T-cell memory formation after mild COVID-19. This clonotype was seen a handful of times. Its antigen remains unknown. Germline CDR1 reads DFQATT; CDR2 reads SNEGSKA (reference sequence). The CDR3 is 14 amino acids. Trimming cost V 5 bases and J 4 bases; bases outside gene matches: 10. TCRdb re-derived calls from the 5' RACE reads in MiXCR, one entry per CDR3 protein. Among over 350,000 distinct CDR3 sequences listed, approximately 25% were seen once. Study outcomes and limitations: The study found contracting CD4+ clones mainly in CM and EM and contracting CD8+ clones in EMRA. Whereas later expanders leaned CD4+, clones contracting day 15 to 85 showed a balanced CD4/CD8 makeup.

The V and J genes are TRBV20-1 and TRBJ1-1, with 7 bases that match TRBD1. This sequence originates from an adult woman who had mild COVID-19 (a few samples of this study predate the infection). Cell type and time point are not known. The specimen was PBMCs or a T cell subset sorted from them (not recorded which). CDR3 coding DNA: TGCAGTGCTTGGAGGGGGCAGGGAGGCACTGAAGCTTTCTTT. Its translation is CSAWRGQGGTEAFF.